The sequence of this T cell receptor beta chain was determined in a study of blood T cell repertoires in COVID-19. About the research overall: Nucleic acid was either cDNA or gDNA, and it came from T cells, B-cell-depleted T cells, or PBMCs.

Germline CDR1 is SGDLS and CDR2 is YYNGEE. The CDR3 loop spans 15 amino acids. Trimming took 0 bases from V and 4 from J, leaving 13 bases between them. Profiling relied on immunoSEQ multiplex PCR, and the TCRdb table lists in-frame clones only, not all of them. The sample shows over 150,000 clones, about four fifths of them seen only once. The chain combines TRBV9 with TRBJ1-1, with TRBD1 as a possible D gene (6 bases). The sequence was obtained from a woman of 80 years or more with acute or convalescent COVID-19. Sequenced: peripheral blood. The CDR3 region has the DNA TGTGCCAGCAGCGTAGCCGCGACAGGCCTCACTGAAGCTTTCTTT. The encoded protein is CASSVAATGLTEAFF.